Below, one T cell receptor (beta chain) is given with its context. Unique molecular identifiers featured in how the TCRbeta library was prepared. TCRdb used MiXCR to reprocess the PCR reads, holding one entry per CDR3 protein. The sample consists of some 500,000 distinct CDR3 sequences, approximately 30% of them appearing once. These data originate in a study of T-cell reconstitution after alpha-beta-depleted transplantation in children. The CDR3 is made up of 16 amino acids. The trim removed 7 bases at V and 0 bases at J, leaving 7 bases unmatched. Per the germline V gene, CDR1 is LNHDA and CDR2 is SQIVND (reference sequence).

This sequence originates from a human donor who donated a stem cell graft to a child with aplastic anemia. The chain couples TRBV19 to TRBJ2-1, with 9 bases identical to TRBD2. Source: PBMCs from the stem cell graft donor, taken from the stem cell graft. The CDR3 DNA follows: TGTGCCAGTACCGGAGCGGGGGGAAGCTCCTACAATGAGCAGTTCTTC. Its translation: CASTGAGGSSYNEQFF.